These 17 T cell receptor beta chains originate from one sample sequenced in a study of CD8+ T cells in alopecia areata. Peripheral blood and lesional scalp punch biopsies were taken from alopecia areata patients. cDNA reverse transcribed from extracted RNA served as the sequencing template. Clones were read by immunoSEQ multiplex PCR, and TCRdb kept only the in-frame ones, dropping some. The sample holds fewer than 20,000 clones, more than 50% seen once. The sample was skin. These receptors originate from a human donor with alopecia areata.

The chain joins TRBV7-9 to TRBJ2-1; TRBD2 matches at 11 bases. This CDR3 is built from 16 residues. The germline CDR1 and CDR2 sequences are SEHNR and FQNEAQ (reference sequence). The ends lost 7 bases at V and 5 bases at J; junction bases unmatched: 10. The DNA for the CDR3 is TGTGCCAGCATCTGGATGACTAGCGGGACCCACAATGAGCAGTTCTTC. Encoded protein: CASIWMTSGTHNEQFF.

A few counts support this clone. The CDR3 DNA follows: TGCGCCAGCAGTGACGAGCTGCGCTCCTACGAGCAGTACTTC. As protein: CASSDELRSYEQYF. This rearrangement joins TRBV10-2 to TRBJ2-7, with D uncertain. The V end lost 3 bases, the J end lost 0 bases, and 9 bases lay between the germline ends. The length of the CDR3 is 14 residues. CDR1 WSHSY and CDR2 SAAADI come from the germline V gene.

This clone was counted only a few times. The CDR3 bases are TGTGCCAGCAGTCCTACTAGTGATGAGCAGTTCTTC. Translating it yields CASSPTSDEQFF. V is TRBV7-9 and J is TRBJ2-1; possible D gene TRBD2, 5 bases. Trimming cost V 6 bases and J 8 bases, with 11 bases left between them. Looked up from germline, CDR1 is SEHNR and CDR2 is FQNEAQ (reference sequence). The CDR3 has 12 amino acids.

The rearrangement uses TRBV7-3 and TRBJ2-1; 10 bases line up with TRBD2. The CDR3 has 15 amino acids. Germline trimming cut 5 bases from V and 8 bases from J; bases unmatched to any gene: 9. The germline V gene encodes CDR1 SGHTA and CDR2 FQGTGA. CDR3 sequence: CASSPLAGVFYEQFF. CDR3 DNA sequence: TGTGCCAGCAGCCCCCTAGCGGGAGTGTTCTATGAGCAGTTCTTC.

The V gene is TRBV5-6, the J gene TRBJ2-2; D uncertain. Germline CDR1 SGHDT, CDR2 YYEEEE. V lost 1 base to trimming and J lost 2 bases, with 21 bases between them. This CDR3 has 19 amino acids. This chain's CDR3 is CASSLRAGLAVPNTGELFF. Written as DNA, the CDR3 is TGTGCCAGCAGCTTGAGGGCTGGTTTGGCAGTCCCTAACACCGGGGAGCTGTTTTTT.

The V call is TRBV7-2, the J call TRBJ2-1, with D hard to call. The CDR3 runs 16 residues. Trimming left V 5 bases short and J 8 bases short, with 22 bases between. The germline V gene has CDR1 SGHTA and CDR2 FQGNSA. For the CDR3, the DNA is TGTGCCAGCAGCCCCCCCCTCCGGCTAGTGATCGATGAGCAGTTCTTC. Translated: CASSPPLRLVIDEQFF. Full variable domain (outside the CDR3, taken from reference TRBV7-2 and TRBJ2-1): GAGVSQSPSNKVTEKGKDVELRCDPISGHTALYWYRQSLGQGLEFLIYFQGNSAPDKSGLPSDRFSAERTGGSVSTLTIQRTQQEDSAVYLCASSPPLRLVIDEQFFGPGTRLTVL.

A few counts support this clone. The genes are TRBV7-3 and TRBJ2-1, with unresolved D. Germline CDR1 SGHTA, CDR2 FQGTGA. The CDR3 extends over 14 amino acids. With 3 bases removed from V and 8 bases from J, the gap between germline ends came to 14 bases. The CDR3 sequence: CASSFSLSQDEQFF. The DNA of the CDR3 is TGTGCCAGCAGCTTCTCGCTCTCCCAGGATGAGCAGTTCTTC.

This chain connects TRBV6-5 to TRBJ2-7, with TRBD1 identical over 10 bases. The V gene end was trimmed by 7 bases and the J gene end by 6 bases; junction bases not matched to a gene: 12. Per germline, CDR1 MNHEY and CDR2 SVGAGI. The CDR3 totals 15 residues. The CDR3 DNA reads as TGTGCCAGCACCTCGACAGGGGGCCGTGGTCGCGAGCAGTACTTC. This encodes CASTSTGGRGREQYF.

The chain couples TRBV28 to TRBJ2-5, with 11 nucleotides matching TRBD2. The ends lost 2 bases at V and 7 bases at J; junction bases unmatched: 15. Per germline, CDR1 MDHEN and CDR2 SYDVKM. CDR3 length: 18 amino acids. The CDR3 spells CASSLTLAGGSTGWTQYF. The CDR3 region has the DNA TGTGCCAGCAGTTTAACTCTAGCGGGAGGTTCTACGGGGTGGACCCAGTACTTC. Looking up the rest from reference TRBV28 and TRBJ2-5 gives the full variable domain: DVKVTQSSRYLVKRTGEKVFLECVQDMDHENMFWYRQDPGLGLRLIYFSYDVKMKEKGDIPEGYSVSREKKERFSLILESASTNQTSMYLCASSLTLAGGSTGWTQYFGPGTRLLVL.

The chain links TRBV7-9 to TRBJ1-2; D gene unclear. From germline, CDR1 is SEHNR and CDR2 FQNEAQ (reference sequence). The CDR3 runs 12 residues. Trimming shortened V by 7 bases and J by 6 bases, and 12 bases separated the two germline ends. CDR3 amino acids: CASMSGKNGYTF. For the CDR3, the DNA is TGTGCCAGCATGTCCGGGAAAAATGGCTACACCTTC.

This clone was seen more than once but under ten times. The rearrangement links TRBV7-6 to TRBJ2-3; D unresolved. CDR3 length: 15 amino acids. Per the germline V gene, CDR1 is SGHVS and CDR2 is FNYEAQ. V was cut by 1 base and J by 1 base, with 9 bases left in between. CDR3 in DNA: TGTGCCAGCAGCTTAGGGGCAGCTGGCACAGATACGCAGTATTTT. This codes for CASSLGAAGTDTQYF.

A few counts support this clone. The CDR3 DNA is TGTGCCAGCTCACCAAACCAGAGTGGGGGGACAAGGAACACTGAAGCTTTCTTT. As protein: CASSPNQSGGTRNTEAFF. The genes are TRBV18 and TRBJ1-1; possible D gene TRBD1, 6 bases. The CDR3 length is 18 residues. The ends were cut back, 2 bases at V and 1 base at J, with 20 bases in the middle. Germline-derived CDR1 and CDR2 are KGHSH and LQKENI.

This chain links TRBV9 with TRBJ2-7, with D uncertain. Germline assignment: CDR1 SGDLS and CDR2 YYNGEE. V gave up 1 base and J gave up 0 bases, with 11 bases separating them. CDR3 length: 15 residues. DNA for the CDR3: TGTGCCAGCAGCGTAAGAGGCGGCCTCTCCTACGAGCAGTACTTC. Its translation is CASSVRGGLSYEQYF.

In this sample, this clone turned up a few times. One base separates it from a far larger clone, so it is likely a read error. This chain links TRBV5-4 with TRBJ2-1; D uncertain. This CDR3 has 17 residues. CDR1 SGHNT and CDR2 YYREEE come from the germline V gene (reference sequence). V was cut by 4 bases and J by 0 bases, with 17 bases left in between. The CDR3: CASSNCLQTSSYNEQFF. DNA for the CDR3: TGTGCCAGCAGCAATTGTTTGCAGACCAGCTCCTACAATGAGCAGTTCTTC.

The rearrangement uses TRBV28 and TRBJ1-5; 7 positions match TRBD1. V shed 5 bases, J shed 5 bases, and the junction held 12 bases outside the gene matches. Germline CDR1 is MDHEN and CDR2 is SYDVKM. The CDR3 totals 16 residues. This CDR3 is CASSTATGNPDQPQHF. CDR3 DNA: TGTGCCAGCAGTACGGCGACAGGGAATCCGGATCAGCCCCAGCATTTT.

This clone was recorded only once. CDR3 nucleotide sequence: TGTGCCAGCAGCTTTCGGCAAAGTGGCTACACCTTC. It translates to CASSFRQSGYTF. The J gene is TRBJ1-2, the V gene TRBV7-9; D is unresolved. V was clipped by 3 bases and J by 7 bases, with 9 bases between them. Germline CDR1 SEHNR, CDR2 FQNEAQ (reference sequence). The CDR3 runs 12 residues.

This chain uses TRBV4-1 with TRBJ1-1; no firm D call. V was pared by 7 bases and J by 1 base, with 13 bases between. This CDR3 is 14 amino acids long. CDR1 and CDR2 from the germline V gene are MGHRA and YSYEKL. Written as DNA, the CDR3 is TGCGCCAGCATCCCGAAAGAGGGGAACACTGAAGCTTTCTTT. This encodes CASIPKEGNTEAFF.